This TCR beta chain was recorded in a study of blood T cell repertoires in COVID-19. Seattle's enrolled individuals joined amid active infection and were then monitored longitudinally. Original processing methods: Researchers report that nucleated cell counts were estimated from reference gene primer amplification. Measured with immunoSEQ multiplex PCR; TCRdb has only the in-frame clones, and not every one. The D gene and trimming were derived from the DNA, and the V and J assignments and clone size from that table. The repertoire includes fewer than 350,000 clones, 88% of them detected once, and 1.5% to 2% sits in the top ten. The CDR3 contains 12 residues. The germline V and J ends were trimmed by 2 bases and 5 bases, with 6 bases remaining between them. CDR1 LGHNA and CDR2 YNFKEQ come from the germline V gene.

The clonotype originates from a woman aged 25 to 39 with COVID-19, enrolled during active disease. Sequenced material: peripheral blood. The rearrangement uses TRBV4-2 and TRBJ1-2; D not resolved. CDR3 protein: CASSQPRYGYTF. The CDR3 nucleotides read TGTGCCAGCAGCCAACCTAGGTATGGCTACACCTTC.